This T cell receptor beta chain comes out of a study of blood T cell repertoires in COVID-19. On the study more broadly: The United States, Italy and Spain were the sources of the acute and convalescent COVID-19 samples. In each case, the material was cDNA or gDNA derived from T cells, B-cell-depleted T cells, or PBMCs.

Germline V CDR1 and CDR2: LNHDA, SQIVND (reference sequence). The CDR3 runs to 13 residues. The junction had 5 bases not matched to a gene; V was cut back by 8 bases and J by 5 bases. In the original workflow: Amplifying reference gene primers gave estimates of nucleated cell counts. Only in-frame clones appear in the TCRdb table, and some are missing; sequencing was by immunoSEQ multiplex PCR. Clonal size and the V and J genes are those of that table, whereas D and trimming came from the DNA. Among under 3,500 clones listed, 85% to 95% were seen once. The chain uses TRBV19 and TRBJ2-7; TRBD1 aligns across 11 bases. The material sequenced was peripheral blood. This receptor was identified in a human donor in a cohort sampled during active COVID-19. The CDR3 DNA sequence: TGTGCCAGTTGCAAGGGACAGGGGGACGAGCAGTACTTC. Translation: CASCKGQGDEQYF.